This T cell receptor beta chain was recovered during a study of blood T cells in healthy people across ages. V shed 3 bases, J shed 8 bases, and the junction held 4 bases outside the gene matches. The CDR3 runs to 15 residues. Germline lookup yields CDR1 SGDLS and CDR2 YYNGEE. Healthy Caucasians from Russia aged 6 to 90 served as donors. The use of a sample-barcoded 5' primer and a J-beta primer mix characterized a second PCR of 7 to 11 cycles. TCRdb itself ran the 5' RACE reads through MiXCR, one entry per CDR3 protein. The sample holds 1 million or so distinct CDR3 sequences; 40% to 45% are singletons and the top ten take approximately 17%.

The specimen sequenced was blood. This sequence joins TRBV9 and TRBJ2-1; the match to TRBD2 covers 14 bases. This clonotype was obtained from a woman aged 60-70 years in good health. DNA of the CDR3: TGTGCCAGCAGCGGGACTAGCGGGGGGATATATGAGCAGTTCTTC. The encoded protein is CASSGTSGGIYEQFF.